This T cell receptor (beta chain) was sequenced during a study of shared clonotypes between healthy human individuals. As for the study in general: CD4 naive cells filled three plates per donor, CD4 memory three, CD8 naive two and CD8 memory one.

The donors, all of them Caucasian adults, lived in Nashville, Tennessee. Study-level findings and limits: Shared clonotypes: about 4.6% naive CD4, about 3.3% naive CD8, around 2.4% memory CD4, more than 0.3% memory CD8.

Data came from immunoSEQ multiplex PCR; TCRdb stores just in-frame clones and leaves some out. The sample shows some 660,000 clones, approximately 73% of them seen only once. With regard to this clone: Its antigen remains unknown.

The length of the CDR3 is 16 residues. CDR1 is MNHNS, CDR2 SASEGT, per germline. Trimming took 0 bases from V and 7 from J, leaving 15 bases between them. The gene calls are TRBV6-1 and TRBJ1-4, with D unresolved. The sample was memory CD4+ T cells sorted from blood. Subset described: CD45RA-negative fraction. The source is a woman in her 30s in good health. The CDR3 DNA follows: TGTGCCAGCAGTGAAGCGCGATCGATGGCCTTTGAAAAACTGTTTTTT. Translation: CASSEARSMAFEKLFF.